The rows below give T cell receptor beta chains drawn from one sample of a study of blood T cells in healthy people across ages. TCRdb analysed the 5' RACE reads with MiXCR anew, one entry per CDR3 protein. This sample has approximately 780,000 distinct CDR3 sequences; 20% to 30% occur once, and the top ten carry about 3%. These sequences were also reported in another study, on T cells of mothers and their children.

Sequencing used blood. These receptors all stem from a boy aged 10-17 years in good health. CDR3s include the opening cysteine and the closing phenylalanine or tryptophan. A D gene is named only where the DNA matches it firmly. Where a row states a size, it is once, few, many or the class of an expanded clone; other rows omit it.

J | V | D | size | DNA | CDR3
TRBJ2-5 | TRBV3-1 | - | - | TGTGCCAGCAGCCTCCTCGCCAAAGAGACCCAGTACTTC | CASSLLAKETQYF
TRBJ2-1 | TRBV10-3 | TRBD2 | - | TGTGCCGCCATCTCCGGATCGAGGGGACTAATAACGAGCTCCTACAATGAGCAGTTCTTC | CAAISGSRGLITSSYNEQFF
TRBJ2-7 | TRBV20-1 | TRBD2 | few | TGCAGTGCAACTAAGACTAGCGGGAAGTACGAGCAGTACTTC | CSATKTSGKYEQYF
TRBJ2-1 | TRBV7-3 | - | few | TGTGCCAGCAGCTTAGACTCCCTTAGCGGCAATGAGCAGTTCTTC | CASSLDSLSGNEQFF
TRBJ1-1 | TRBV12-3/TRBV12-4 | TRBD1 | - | TGTGCCAGCAGTGGATCAGGGGGGATTTTGGTGACTGAAGCTTTCTTT | CASSGSGGILVTEAFF
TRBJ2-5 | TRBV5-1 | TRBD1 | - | TGCGCCAGCAGCCCGGAAGGACAGGAGCAAGAGACCCAGTACTTC | CASSPEGQEQETQYF
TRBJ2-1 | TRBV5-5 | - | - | TGTGCCAGCAGCTTGGCTTGGGGCGCGAGGAATGAGCAGTTCTTC | CASSLAWGARNEQFF
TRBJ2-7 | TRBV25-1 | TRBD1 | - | TGTGCCAGCAGTGATGACAGGGCCATCTCCTACGAGCAGTACTTC | CASSDDRAISYEQYF
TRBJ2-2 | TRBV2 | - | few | TGTGCCAGCAGTGAGTCCGGGGAGCTGTTTTTT | CASSESGELFF
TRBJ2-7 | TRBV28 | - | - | TGTGCCAGCAGTATCCGGACATCGCTTACTTACGAGCAGTACTTC | CASSIRTSLTYEQYF
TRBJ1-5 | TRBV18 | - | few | TGTGCCAGCTCACCGGGACAAATCCAGCCCCAGCATTTT | CASSPGQIQPQHF
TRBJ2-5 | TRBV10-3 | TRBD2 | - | TGTGCCATCAGGGCTGGGACTAGCGAGTACGAGCAGTGCTTC | CAIRAGTSEYEQCF
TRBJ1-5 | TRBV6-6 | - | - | TGTGCCAGCAGTCCTCACCATCAGCCCCAGCATTTT | CASSPHHQPQHF
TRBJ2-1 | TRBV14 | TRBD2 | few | TGTGCCAGCAGCCAAGAGGGACTAGCTTTTTACAATGAGCAGTTCTTC | CASSQEGLAFYNEQFF
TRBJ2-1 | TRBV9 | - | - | TGTGCCAGCAGCGTAGGACAGTACAATGAGCAGTTCTTC | CASSVGQYNEQFF
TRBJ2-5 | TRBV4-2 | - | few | TGTGCCAGCAGCCTAAGGATGCCGGGGGCCGTCCAAGAGACCCAGTACTTC | CASSLRMPGAVQETQYF
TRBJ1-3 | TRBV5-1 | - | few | TGCGCCAGCAGCTGGGGGACGGCTTCTGGAAACACCATATATTTT | CASSWGTASGNTIYF
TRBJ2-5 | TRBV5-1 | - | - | TGCGCCAGCAGCTTCGGTGCGGGGGCTAAAGAGACCCAGTACTTC | CASSFGAGAKETQYF
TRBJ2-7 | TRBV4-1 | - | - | TGCGCCAGCAGCCAGAGGGGGTGGGACTCCCACGAGCAGTACTTC | CASSQRGWDSHEQYF
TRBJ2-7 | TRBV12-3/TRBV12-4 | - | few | TGTGCCAGCAGCCCAATAGGGGGGCCGGTCGAGCAGTACTTC | CASSPIGGPVEQYF
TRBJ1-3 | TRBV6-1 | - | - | TGTGCCAGCAGTCCCAGACCCAGGAGTATTTCTGGAAACACCATATATTTT | CASSPRPRSISGNTIYF
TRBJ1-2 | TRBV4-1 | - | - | TGCGCCAGCAGCCCCCGCAGTGAGGGCGGCGGCTACACCTTC | CASSPRSEGGGYTF
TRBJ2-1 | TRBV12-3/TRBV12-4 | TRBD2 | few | TGTGCCAGCCAAACGGCGGGGGGGGACAATGAGCAGTTCTTC | CASQTAGGDNEQFF